One TCR beta chain is described in this entry. Its target is unknown. The CDR3 consists of 16 residues. V lost 0 bases and J lost 0, with 8 bases in between. Germline loops: CDR1 LGHNA, CDR2 YSLEER. Oncomine TCR Beta short-read sequencing was applied to DNA from cultured CD4+ T cells. TCRdb processed the PCR reads anew with MiXCR; each CDR3 protein has one entry. The sample comprises about 15,000 distinct CDR3 sequences, roughly 43% of which are singletons, and approximately 19% rests with the top ten. These data originate in a study of vaccination and CD4 T cells after COVID-19. As for the study in general: Diagnosis preceded the drawing of post-COVID samples by a median 101 days (range 35 to 161).

As for treatment: approximately nine-day PBMC culture with coronavirus spike peptide pools or control peptides (ViraFEST assay). Sequenced input: cultured CD4+ T cells from blood. This clonotype originated in a human donor with COVID-19. This chain joins TRBV4-3 and TRBJ2-2; D is ambiguous. The CDR3 region has the DNA TGCGCCAGCAGCCAAGATGGGAAACCGAACACCGGGGAGCTGTTTTTT. This sequence encodes CASSQDGKPNTGELFF.